Listed below are T cell receptor beta chains from one sample, sequenced in a study of cytomegalovirus exposure and HLA in healthy donors. The table came from immunoSEQ multiplex PCR; TCRdb's copy has only in-frame clones and leaves some out. Of 150,000 to 200,000 clones in the sample, around 80% were seen once. The specimen was PBMCs. These receptors originate from a woman in her thirties in good health and CMV-seropositive. CDR3s include the opening cysteine and the closing phenylalanine or tryptophan. The D gene is left open where the match is weak. For some rows the clone size is stated as once, few or many, or as a class when expanded; others skip it.

clone size,J gene,D gene,V gene,CDR3 DNA,CDR3 protein
-,TRBJ2-5,TRBD1,TRBV9,TGTGCCAGCAGCGCCACAGGGGCCGGGGAGACCCAGTACTTC,CASSATGAGETQYF
few,TRBJ2-1,TRBD2,TRBV7-9,TGTGCCAGCAGCCAAACTAGCGGGAGGAACAATGAGCAGTTCTTC,CASSQTSGRNNEQFF
once,TRBJ2-1,TRBD2,TRBV6-6,TGTGCCAGCAGTTACATGGGACTAGCGGTTGAGCAGTTCTTC,CASSYMGLAVEQFF
-,TRBJ1-2,-,TRBV4-1,TGCGCCAGCAGCCAGGCCCGTACAAGTAACTATGGCTACACCTTC,CASSQARTSNYGYTF
-,TRBJ1-1,-,TRBV30,TGTGCCTGGAGTTTCCCCAGGCTGAACACTGAAGCTTTCTTT,CAWSFPRLNTEAFF
-,TRBJ2-1,TRBD1,TRBV5-4,TGTGCCACCTCCCATGGGACAGGGGGCTTCAATGAGCAGTTCTTC,CATSHGTGGFNEQFF
-,TRBJ1-2,-,TRBV28,TGTGCCAGCAGACCAGGCGTATCCCCCTATGGCTACACCTTC,CASRPGVSPYGYTF
-,TRBJ1-4,-,TRBV28,TGTGCCAGCAGTTTATCCGACAGTCGGGCTAATGAAAAACTGTTTTTT,CASSLSDSRANEKLFF
-,TRBJ1-2,-,TRBV5-1,TGCGCCAGCAGCCGAGCCCCTACCAAACAGGGTGGCTATGGCTACACCTTC,CASSRAPTKQGGYGYTF
once,TRBJ2-1,TRBD2,TRBV6-4,TGTGCCAGCAGTCGCGGGGGTGCCGACAATGAGCAGTTCTTC,CASSRGGADNEQFF
few,TRBJ1-2,TRBD1,TRBV4-3,TGCGCCAGCAGCCAGCCAAGGGACAGGTCGTTCGATGGCTACACCTTC,CASSQPRDRSFDGYTF
-,TRBJ2-7,TRBD1,TRBV5-1,TGCGCCAGCAGCTTGGCCGGGGGCAGGGGGCATGTCGAGCAGTACTTC,CASSLAGGRGHVEQYF
-,TRBJ2-3,-,TRBV5-1,TGCGCCAGCAGCACAACAGGAGGGACCACAGATACGCAGTATTTT,CASSTTGGTTDTQYF
once,TRBJ1-1,TRBD1,TRBV2,TGTGCCAGCAGTTCCGACAGGGGAAGCACTGAAGCTTTCTTT,CASSSDRGSTEAFF
-,TRBJ1-2,TRBD1,TRBV25-1,TGTGCCAGCAGTATCACCACAACAGGGGTAGGCTACACCTTC,CASSITTTGVGYTF
-,TRBJ1-5,-,TRBV11-2,TGTGCCAGCAGCCTAGGAGGGGAGGGGAGGGCCAATCAGCCCCAGCATTTT,CASSLGGEGRANQPQHF
-,TRBJ2-3,-,TRBV5-4,TGTGCCAGCAGCTTGCCCTCGTCTAGCACAGATACGCAGTATTTT,CASSLPSSSTDTQYF
-,TRBJ2-7,-,TRBV4-1,TGCGCCAGCAGCCAAGATGAGGCGAGACAGGTACTTCCCCGCGAGCAGTACTTC,CASSQDEARQVLPREQYF
once,TRBJ2-1,TRBD2,TRBV10-1,TGCGCCAGCAGTGAGGATCGGGAGGTCTACAATGAGCAGTTCTTC,CASSEDREVYNEQFF
-,TRBJ2-6,-,TRBV5-1,TGCGCCAGCACCTTAGGCCCGGGTGCTGGGGCCAACGTCCTGACTTTC,CASTLGPGAGANVLTF
few,TRBJ1-1,TRBD1,TRBV7-2,TGTGCCAGCAGCCTGAGAGGACAGGGTTACACTGAAGCTTTCTTT,CASSLRGQGYTEAFF
-,TRBJ1-6,-,TRBV21-1,TGTGCCAGCAGCAAAGCGGATGGGGGGGGAACGTGGAATTCACCCCTCCACTTT,CASSKADGGGTWNSPLHF
-,TRBJ1-5,-,TRBV30,TGTGCCTGGAGTGTCGGCAGGAATCAGCCCCAGCATTTT,CAWSVGRNQPQHF
-,TRBJ2-7,-,TRBV11-2,TGTGCCAGCAGCCGCGGACAGCTCTCCTACGAGCAGTACTTC,CASSRGQLSYEQYF
-,TRBJ2-2,-,TRBV4-1,TGCGCCAGCAGCCAGCCGGGACTCAACACCAGGGAGCTGTTTTTT,CASSQPGLNTRELFF
-,TRBJ2-1,TRBD1,TRBV4-3,TGCGCCAGCAGCCAAGGGCTGGGACAGAGCATTCCTGAGCAGTTCTTC,CASSQGLGQSIPEQFF
-,TRBJ1-1,-,TRBV7-6,TGTGCCAGCAGCTTAACCGCTACGAACACTGAAGCTTTCTTT,CASSLTATNTEAFF
-,TRBJ1-1,-,TRBV29-1,TGCAGCGTTGGGAGCCCCTTGAACACTGAAGCTTTCTTT,CSVGSPLNTEAFF
-,TRBJ1-1,-,TRBV28,TGTGCCAGCAGCTGGACAGTACTGAACACTGAAGCTTTCTTT,CASSWTVLNTEAFF
few,TRBJ2-7,TRBD2,TRBV7-2,TGTGCCAGCAGCCTTCGGACTAGTTCCTACGAGCAGTACTTC,CASSLRTSSYEQYF
-,TRBJ1-2,-,TRBV6-5,TGTGCCAGCAGTTACTCGAAAGGAGCTAACTATGGCTACACCTTC,CASSYSKGANYGYTF
-,TRBJ2-7,-,TRBV5-1,TGCGCCAGCAGCTTGGAGGCAGGGGAGAAGCAGTACTTC,CASSLEAGEKQYF
once,TRBJ1-6,-,TRBV6-6,TGTGCCAGCAGTTACGCCCTCTACGCCGCCCTCCACTTT,CASSYALYAALHF
-,TRBJ2-2,TRBD2,TRBV28,TGTGCCAGCAGTTTGCGGCTAGCGGGAGACTCCACCGGGGAGCTGTTTTTT,CASSLRLAGDSTGELFF
few,TRBJ1-5,-,TRBV19,TGTGCCAGTAGTATAGGAGACAGCCAGCATTTT,CASSIGDSQHF
-,TRBJ1-6,TRBD1,TRBV5-4,TGTGCCAGCCGAGAGGACAGGGGAAGCTCAAATAATTCACCCCTCCACTTT,CASREDRGSSNNSPLHF
-,TRBJ2-7,-,TRBV5-1,TGCGCCAGCAGCTTGGGATCGGCAGGGGCGGGCTACGAGCAGTACTTC,CASSLGSAGAGYEQYF